A selection of T cell receptor beta chains follows, all from one sample in a study of early T cells in non-severe SARS-CoV-2 infection. TCRdb used MiXCR to reprocess the 5' RACE reads, holding one entry per CDR3 protein. This sample has 75,000 to 100,000 distinct CDR3 sequences, with 15% to 20% found just once. The sample comprised whole blood. These receptors were obtained from an adult who was a healthcare worker with PCR-confirmed SARS-CoV-2 infection or an uninfected control (not recorded which). Both conserved end residues are part of each CDR3. A D gene is named only where the DNA matches it firmly. Not all rows give a size; the values are once, few, many and, for expanded clones, a class.

d_call	v_call	j_call	clone_size	cdr3_nt	cdr3_aa
TRBD2	TRBV13	TRBJ2-5	-	TGTGCCAGCACGGCTAGCGGGGTGATAGAGACCCAGTACTTC	CASTASGVIETQYF
-	TRBV9	TRBJ2-3	-	TGTGCCAGCAGCGTAGTCCCCACAGATACGCAGTATTTT	CASSVVPTDTQYF
-	TRBV7-9	TRBJ1-1	many	TGTGCCAGCTCCCCCACAGGGAACACTGAAGCTTTCTTT	CASSPTGNTEAFF
TRBD1	TRBV28	TRBJ2-2	-	TGTGCCAGCGTCGGGACAGGGGGCTCGGGCGGGGAGCTGTTTTTT	CASVGTGGSGGELFF
-	TRBV4-3	TRBJ2-7	many	TGCGCCAGCAGCCAAGATAGAGGGAGCTACGAGCAGTACTTC	CASSQDRGSYEQYF
-	TRBV30	TRBJ1-2	few	TGTGCCTGGAGACAGTCGATTAACTATGGCTACACCTTC	CAWRQSINYGYTF
-	TRBV12-3/TRBV12-4	TRBJ1-6	few	TGTGCCAGCAGTTTTGGAAACCACTACTTT	CASSFGNHYF
TRBD1	TRBV24-1	TRBJ2-3	few	TGTGCCACCAGTGATTCCGACAGGGGGGGAGATACGCAGTATTTT	CATSDSDRGGDTQYF
-	TRBV10-3	TRBJ1-1	-	TGTGCCACCACCGGGAACACTGAAGCTTTCTTT	CATTGNTEAFF
-	TRBV18	TRBJ1-5	-	TGTGCCAGCTCACCCCAGGGAGGAGGGCAGCCCCAGCATTTT	CASSPQGGGQPQHF
TRBD1	TRBV29-1	TRBJ1-1	-	TGCAGCGTTTGGCAGGGGGATCTGAACACTGAAGCTTTCTTT	CSVWQGDLNTEAFF
-	TRBV5-4	TRBJ2-1	few	TGTGCCAGCAGCTGGGGGCCGAATGAGCAGTTCTTC	CASSWGPNEQFF
-	TRBV30	TRBJ2-1	many	TGTGCCTGGAGTGTACTCGCGGCCTCCAGCAATGAGCAGTTCTTC	CAWSVLAASSNEQFF
-	TRBV11-2	TRBJ1-1	few	TGTGCCAGCAGCTACGAGGTCCCGAGGGGCACTGAAGCTTTCTTT	CASSYEVPRGTEAFF
-	TRBV12-3/TRBV12-4	TRBJ1-4	-	TGTGCCAGCAGTGTACGGGGGGCCAAAAATGAAAAACTGTTTTTT	CASSVRGAKNEKLFF
-	TRBV6-6	TRBJ1-5	-	TGTGCCAGCAGTTACAGGGGAGACGGCAATCAGCCCCAGCATTTT	CASSYRGDGNQPQHF
-	TRBV3-1	TRBJ1-1	-	TGTGCCAGCAGCCAGATGCCCGTGGGACTTTTAATGAACACTGAAGCTTTCTTT	CASSQMPVGLLMNTEAFF
TRBD1	TRBV28	TRBJ2-7	-	TGTGCCAGCAGTTTCGGGACAGCGTACGAGCAGTACTTC	CASSFGTAYEQYF